The 9 T cell receptor beta chains reported below all come from one sample, sequenced in a study of response to subunit inactivated influenza vaccine. MiXCR was run by TCRdb on the RT-PCR reads, yielding one entry per CDR3 protein. The sample contains around 580,000 distinct CDR3 sequences, about an eighth of which appear only once. Sample: PBMCs from blood, taken on the day of vaccination. The receptors originated from a man in his fifties who received an inactivated influenza vaccine.

This chain joins TRBV28 and TRBJ2-7; the D gene is possibly TRBD2 (6 bases). CDR3 size: 13 residues. V was trimmed by 5 bases and J by 2 bases, leaving 10 bases between them. Germline-derived CDR1 and CDR2 are MDHEN and SYDVKM. The CDR3 sequence: CASSTPGAYEQYF. In DNA, the CDR3 is TGTGCCAGCAGTACTCCGGGGGCCTACGAGCAGTACTTC.

CDR3 region: CASSQDHRVQAGELFF. The CDR3 DNA sequence: TGCGCCAGCAGCCAAGATCATAGGGTTCAAGCCGGGGAGCTGTTTTTT. This sequence joins TRBV4-3 and TRBJ2-2; D not certain. Germline V gene lookup returns CDR1 LGHNA and CDR2 YSLEER. The V and J ends lost 0 bases and 6 bases respectively, with 14 bases between them. CDR3 size: 16 residues.

This clonotype was picked up a small number of times. The genes are TRBV6-2 or TRBV6-3 and TRBJ1-5, with TRBD1 as a possible D gene (6 bases). The CDR3 length is 18 residues. Per germline, CDR1 MNHEY and CDR2 SVGEGT. V was clipped by 0 bases and J by 0 bases, with 15 bases between them. For the CDR3, the DNA is TGTGCCAGCAGTTACTCCCAGGGGAGGTTATATAGCAATCAGCCCCAGCATTTT. Its protein product is CASSYSQGRLYSNQPQHF.

The V gene is TRBV18, the J gene TRBJ2-7; D not certain. The germline gives CDR1 KGHSH, CDR2 LQKENI. Trimming took off 3 bases at V and 6 bases at J, with 9 bases between the two ends. The CDR3 spans 12 residues. In DNA, the CDR3 is TGTGCCAGCTCACCGGAAGATGGCGAGCAGTACTTC. Amino acid sequence: CASSPEDGEQYF.

In its sample, this clonotype was seen a few times. DNA of the CDR3: TGTGCCAGCAGTTACGCGGGTGGCTCCTACAATGAGCAGTTCTTC. Residues: CASSYAGGSYNEQFF. The rearrangement joins TRBV6-2 or TRBV6-3 to TRBJ2-1; D possibly corresponds to TRBD2 (5 bases). The germline V gene has CDR1 MNHEY and CDR2 SVGEGT. The CDR3 covers 15 residues. The ends were cut back, 2 bases at V and 0 bases at J, with 8 bases in the middle.

This clonotype turned up a few times. This rearrangement joins TRBV10-3 to TRBJ2-2; TRBD1 or TRBD2 may be the D gene (5 bases each). Trimming shortened V by 7 bases and J by 1 base, and 16 bases separated the two germline ends. The CDR3 sequence is 16 residues long. Germline assignment: CDR1 ENHRY and CDR2 SYGVKD. CDR3 in amino acids: CAIKMTGTVNTGELFF. The CDR3 coding sequence is TGTGCCATCAAGATGACCGGGACGGTGAACACCGGGGAGCTGTTTTTT.

This clonotype appeared a few times. An end of the junction does not agree with germline; a read error may underlie this. The J gene is TRBJ1-2, the V gene TRBV7-2; D remains ambiguous. Looked up from germline, CDR1 is SGHTA and CDR2 is FQGNSA. The CDR3 has 13 residues. CDR3 coding DNA: TGTGCCAGCAGTTTAGCCGGGGTCCGTGGCTACACCTTC. It translates to CASSLAGVRGYTF.

Only a few counts were recorded for this clonotype. V and J are TRBV6-2 or TRBV6-3 and TRBJ1-3; 10 nucleotides align to TRBD1. The V gene's germline CDR1 is MNHEY and CDR2 SVGEGT. V lost 6 bases, J lost 0 bases, and 8 bases stayed unmatched. This CDR3 contains 17 residues. The CDR3 loop is CASSAGTGASSGNTIYF. In DNA, the CDR3 is TGTGCCAGCAGCGCCGGGACAGGGGCCAGCTCTGGAAACACCATATATTTT.

This clonotype has more than one count but fewer than ten. V gene TRBV7-8 combines with J gene TRBJ2-3; D is undetermined. Germline loops: CDR1 SGHVS, CDR2 FQNEAQ. V gave up 6 bases and J gave up 4 bases, with 14 bases separating them. CDR3 size: 14 residues. CDR3 sequence (DNA): TGTGCCAGCAGACTTGCAACGCGGTCAGATACGCAGTATTTT. It translates to CASRLATRSDTQYF.